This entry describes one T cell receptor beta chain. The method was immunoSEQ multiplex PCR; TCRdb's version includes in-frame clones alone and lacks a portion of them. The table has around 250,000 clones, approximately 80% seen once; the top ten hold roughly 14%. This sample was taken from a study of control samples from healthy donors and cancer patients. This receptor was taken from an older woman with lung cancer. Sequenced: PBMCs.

The CDR3 coding sequence is TGTGCCAGCAGTGAAGCCCAATACGAGCAGTACTTC. Protein sequence: CASSEAQYEQYF. V is TRBV6-1 and J is TRBJ2-7, with D unresolved. Germline V gene sequence: CDR1 MNHNS, CDR2 SASEGT. V lost 0 bases and J lost 4, with 4 bases in between. The CDR3 sequence is 12 residues long.